What follows are 15 T cell receptor beta chains derived from one specimen sequenced in a study of blood T cell repertoires in COVID-19. Profiled with immunoSEQ multiplex PCR; TCRdb holds only in-frame clones, not every one. This sample yields 220,000 or so clones, of which roughly 89% are seen a single time; approximately 6.8% belongs to the top ten. The source material was PBMCs or T cells enriched from blood (not recorded which). The receptors were gathered from a woman in her thirties or forties who had recovered from COVID-19.

V usage is TRBV27 and J usage is TRBJ1-1; D gene uncertain. V shed 6 bases and J shed 5 bases, with 19 bases lying between them. Germline loops: CDR1 MNHEY, CDR2 SMNVEV (reference sequence). The CDR3 is 15 amino acids. CDR3 DNA sequence: TGTGCCAGCAGAAAGGCTGGGAAGGGAGGGACTGAAGCTTTCTTT. Translated: CASRKAGKGGTEAFF.

The genes are TRBV4-3 and TRBJ1-4; D is uncertain. Trimming removed 0 bases from V and 7 bases from J, with 6 bases in between. CDR1 and CDR2 (germline): LGHNA, YSLEER. The CDR3 is made up of 13 amino acids. In DNA form, the CDR3 reads TGCGCCAGCAGCCAAGACCTATTTGAAAAACTGTTTTTT. This translates into CASSQDLFEKLFF.

This chain joins TRBV7-3 and TRBJ1-1; perhaps TRBD1 as D (6 bases). V lost 7 bases and J lost 0, with 12 bases in between. This CDR3 is built from 14 residues. CDR1 is SGHTA, CDR2 FQGTGA, per germline. CDR3 nucleotides: TGTGCCAGCAAGACCGACAGGCTGAACACTGAAGCTTTCTTT. It is translated as CASKTDRLNTEAFF.

This rearrangement joins TRBV5-1 to TRBJ2-3, with 8 positions matching TRBD2. This CDR3 region has 15 residues. Germline V CDR1 and CDR2: SGHRS, YFSETQ. V shed 4 bases, J shed 9 bases, and the junction held 13 bases outside the gene matches. Here the CDR3 DNA reads TGCGCCAGCAGCGCGTTGCGGAGCGGGGGCAGCACGCAGTATTTT. This gives the protein CASSALRSGGSTQYF.

The chain uses TRBV29-1 and TRBJ2-2; a weak D match, TRBD1 (6 bases). This CDR3 region has 13 residues. Germline V CDR1 and CDR2: SQVTM, ANQGSEA. The V end was cut by 6 bases, the J end by 0 bases, with 8 bases between. This CDR3 reads CSVGQTNTGELFF. CDR3 nucleotide sequence: TGCAGCGTCGGACAGACGAACACCGGGGAGCTGTTTTTT.

The chain carries TRBV4-1 and TRBJ1-1; a possible D gene is TRBD1 (5 bases). The CDR3 sequence is 15 residues long. V was cut by 6 bases and J by 6 bases, with 20 bases left in between. In germline, CDR1 is MGHRA, CDR2 YSYEKL. Here the CDR3 DNA reads TGCGCCAGCAGGGGGATTCAGGGTGGTAAGGCTGAAGCTTTCTTT. Its protein product is CASRGIQGGKAEAFF.

CDR3 in DNA: TGTGCCAGCAGCTTAGATTCGCGAACTGAGCAGTTCTTC. Protein product: CASSLDSRTEQFF. The chain uses TRBV11-3 and TRBJ2-1; D not certain. Germline CDR1 is SGHNT and CDR2 is YENEEA. The V gene lost 0 bases and the J gene lost 9 bases, with 9 bases spanning the gap. The CDR3 spans 13 residues.

This rearrangement joins TRBV6-1 to TRBJ2-2; D might be TRBD1 (6 bases). Germline V gives CDR1 MNHNS, CDR2 SASEGT. V lost 1 base and J lost 3, with 9 bases in between. CDR3 length: 15 residues. CDR3: CASSEEGVHTGELFF. For the CDR3, the DNA is TGTGCCAGCAGTGAAGAGGGGGTACACACCGGGGAGCTGTTTTTT.

This chain uses TRBV27 with TRBJ1-2; 9 bases are shared with TRBD1. Trimming at V came to 4 bases and at J to 7 bases, leaving 7 bases not matched to a gene. There are 14 residues in the CDR3. Germline lookup yields CDR1 MNHEY and CDR2 SMNVEV (reference sequence). The CDR3 sequence is CASSSPGQGSGYTF. The CDR3 DNA is TGTGCCAGCAGTTCCCCGGGACAGGGAAGTGGCTACACCTTC.

The V gene is TRBV27, the J gene TRBJ2-3; the D gene is possibly TRBD1 (5 bases). The CDR3 has 14 amino acids. CDR1 is MNHEY, CDR2 SMNVEV, per germline (reference sequence). V lost 6 bases and J lost 1, with 11 bases in between. The CDR3 DNA reads as TGTGCCAGCAGCTGGGGCAGGGGCACAGATACGCAGTATTTT. Residues: CASSWGRGTDTQYF.

This chain links TRBV19 with TRBJ2-7; D gene ambiguous. Germline CDR1 reads LNHDA; CDR2 reads SQIVND (reference sequence). The V end lost 4 bases, the J end lost 1 base, and 11 bases lay between the germline ends. There are 14 residues in the CDR3. The CDR3 DNA sequence: TGTGCCAGTAGTACTACTACACAATCCTACGAGCAGTACTTC. It is translated as CASSTTTQSYEQYF.

The J gene is TRBJ2-3, the V gene TRBV4-3; 10 bases line up with TRBD1. Germline CDR1 LGHNA, CDR2 YSLEER. Germline trimming cut 4 bases from V and 2 bases from J; bases unmatched to any gene: 9. The CDR3 spans 17 residues. The CDR3 region has the DNA TGCGCCAGCAGCCGAAAGGGACAGGGGAGGACCACAGATACGCAGTATTTT. Translation: CASSRKGQGRTTDTQYF.

This chain joins TRBV9 and TRBJ2-2, with a weak D call TRBD2 (6 bases). The CDR3 sequence is 14 residues long. Germline V gene data show CDR1 as SGDLS and CDR2 as YYNGEE. V lost 4 bases and J lost 5, with 12 bases in between. In DNA, the CDR3 is TGTGCCAGCAGCCGCGAGAGCGGGACCGGGGAGCTGTTTTTT. Translation: CASSRESGTGELFF.

The chain is built from TRBV18 and TRBJ1-1; no reliable D call. V lost 1 base and J 0 bases, leaving 6 bases between the germline ends. The CDR3 consists of 14 residues. The V gene's germline CDR1 is KGHSH and CDR2 LQKENI. The CDR3 region is CASSPLELNTEAFF. The CDR3, as DNA: TGTGCCAGCTCACCACTAGAGTTGAACACTGAAGCTTTCTTT.

V usage is TRBV5-4 and J usage is TRBJ2-7; 12 positions agree with TRBD1. Germline CDR1 is SGHNT and CDR2 is YYREEE (reference sequence). V was clipped by 0 bases and J by 7 bases; unmatched bases: 5. The CDR3 extends over 15 amino acids. The CDR3 region has the DNA TGTGCCAGCAGCTTGGCGGGACAGGGGGCGGGGGAGCAGTACGTC. The encoded protein is CASSLAGQGAGEQYV.